Listed below are T cell receptor beta chains from one sample, sequenced in a study of T cell responses to AZD1222 COVID-19 vaccine. Only in-frame clones appear in the TCRdb table, and some are missing; sequencing was by immunoSEQ multiplex PCR. In the table there are over 95,000 clones, roughly 83% of which are singletons. The starting material was peripheral blood, obtained 28 days after the second AZD1222 dose. These receptors were collected from an adult who received the AZD1222 COVID-19 vaccine. CDR3s include the opening cysteine and the closing phenylalanine or tryptophan. Fields, in order: CDR3 protein, V gene, J gene.

CDR3: CASSRAYSNQPQHF; V: TRBV6-5; J: TRBJ1-5
CDR3: CASGRELGTQYF; V: TRBV2; J: TRBJ2-3
CDR3: CASSQVWGSEQFF; V: TRBV4-3; J: TRBJ2-1
CDR3: CASSLDRPYGYTF; V: TRBV18; J: TRBJ1-2
CDR3: CASSQYPGRNTEAFF; V: TRBV6-5; J: TRBJ1-1
CDR3: CASSTSGISKAQHF; V: TRBV21-1; J: TRBJ1-5
CDR3: CASSQTVRGVAFF; V: TRBV12-3/TRBV12-4; J: TRBJ1-1
CDR3: CASSRLVFMNTEAFF; V: TRBV19; J: TRBJ1-1
CDR3: CASSLKGQGTDTQYF; V: TRBV19; J: TRBJ2-3
CDR3: CASSLGQNNEQFF; V: TRBV11-2; J: TRBJ2-1
CDR3: CASSGTGNSRGGNYGYTF; V: TRBV6-1; J: TRBJ1-2